The 12 T cell receptor beta chains in this list originate from one sample, sequenced in a study of CD8 T cells in cerebrospinal fluid in Alzheimer's disease. TCRdb reanalyzed the 10x single-cell sequencing reads and collapses them to one entry per CDR3 protein, without DNA. The sample totals approximately 1,500 distinct CDR3 sequences. Source material: cerebrospinal fluid. The receptor set was obtained from a human donor with mild cognitive impairment.

The CDR3 is CASSPGTGYTGELFF. This chain links TRBV7-3 with TRBJ2-2; the TCRdb D gene call, TRBD1, has no DNA to confirm it. This CDR3 region has 15 residues. CDR1 is SGHTA, CDR2 FQGTGA, per germline.

Its frequency marks this clonotype as medium-sized (0.01 to 0.1%). The chain couples TRBV12-3 or TRBV12-4 to TRBJ1-1; TCRdb names TRBD1, which stays unverified in the absence of DNA. The CDR3 is 18 residues long. This CDR3 reads CASRHRVRVGGGGTEAFF.

This clonotype is medium-sized by frequency. The chain carries TRBV7-2 and TRBJ1-2; TCRdb's D call of TRBD1 is untestable without DNA. The CDR3 length is 14 residues. CDR1 and CDR2 from the germline V gene are SGHTA and FQGNSA. CDR3 region: CASSAYTGEIGYTF.

Frequency places this clonotype as medium-sized. The J gene is TRBJ1-5, the V gene TRBV5-6; there is no DNA to check the TCRdb D call of TRBD1. The CDR3 spans 16 residues. Germline-derived CDR1 and CDR2 are SGHDT and YYEEEE. The CDR3: CASSLGAGGGNQPQHF.

Considering frequency, this clonotype is medium-sized. This chain links TRBV20-1 with TRBJ2-2; without DNA, the TCRdb call of TRBD1 cannot be checked. CDR1 and CDR2 (germline): DFQATT, SNEGSKA (reference sequence). This CDR3 is 15 amino acids long. This CDR3 is CSARRTGLGTGELFF.

This clonotype is identified as large from frequency. V gene TRBV7-2 combines with J gene TRBJ2-1; TCRdb's D call of TRBD1 is untestable without DNA. This CDR3 is built from 15 residues. Germline CDR1 is SGHTA and CDR2 is FQGNSA. CDR3 in amino acids: CASSSYRGGLDEQFF.

Judged by frequency, this clonotype is large. The chain is built from TRBV5-1 and TRBJ1-1. The CDR3 spans 16 residues. Looked up from germline, CDR1 is SGHRS and CDR2 is YFSETQ. This CDR3 is CASSFGGLDMNTEAFF.

Considering frequency, this clonotype is hyperexpanded (1% or more). The chain carries TRBV11-2 and TRBJ2-1; lacking DNA, the TRBD2 call made by TCRdb goes unchecked. The germline V gene has CDR1 SGHAT and CDR2 FQNNGV. This CDR3 is 15 amino acids long. CDR3 sequence reads: CASSQGGTSGGEQFF.

This clonotype is identified as medium-sized from frequency. The J gene is TRBJ2-1, the V gene TRBV6-5; as DNA is missing, the TRBD2 call by TCRdb cannot be tested. The CDR3 runs to 16 residues. CDR1 and CDR2 from the germline V gene are MNHEY and SVGAGI. CDR3 in amino acids: CASSLAGGGSFAEQFF.

The chain is built from TRBV29-1 and TRBJ2-1; TCRdb's D gene call, TRBD2, goes unchecked for lack of DNA. Germline V gene lookup returns CDR1 SQVTM and CDR2 ANQGSEA. CDR3 length: 12 residues. CDR3 amino acids: CSVLAGGAEQFF.

Its frequency marks this clonotype as large. The CDR3: CASSDTDTQYF. V is TRBV2 and J is TRBJ2-3. The germline V gene has CDR1 SNHLY and CDR2 FYNNEI. CDR3 length equals 11 residues.

This clonotype shows up as medium-sized by frequency. J is TRBJ1-5 and V is TRBV5-5; TCRdb names TRBD1, which stays unverified in the absence of DNA. The germline V gene encodes CDR1 SGHKS and CDR2 YYEKEE (reference sequence). This CDR3 contains 17 residues. CDR3 region: CASSSGQVLPLNQPQHF. Filled out from reference TRBV5-5 and TRBJ1-5, the complete variable domain reads DAGVTQSPTHLIKTRGQQVTLRCSPISGHKSVSWYQQVLGQGPQFIFQYYEKEERGRGNFPDRFSARQFPNYSSELNVNALLLGDSALYLCASSSGQVLPLNQPQHFGDGTRLSIL.